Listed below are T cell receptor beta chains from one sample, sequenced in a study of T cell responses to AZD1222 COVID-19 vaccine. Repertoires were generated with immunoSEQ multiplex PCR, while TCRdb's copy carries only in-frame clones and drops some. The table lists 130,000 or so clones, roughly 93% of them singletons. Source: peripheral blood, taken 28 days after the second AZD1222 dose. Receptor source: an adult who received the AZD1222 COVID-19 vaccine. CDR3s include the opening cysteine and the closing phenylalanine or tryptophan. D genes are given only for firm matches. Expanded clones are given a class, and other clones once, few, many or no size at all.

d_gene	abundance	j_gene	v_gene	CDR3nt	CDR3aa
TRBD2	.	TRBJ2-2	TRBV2	TGTGCCAGCAGTCCGGGACTAGCAACCGGGGAGCTGTTTTTT	CASSPGLATGELFF
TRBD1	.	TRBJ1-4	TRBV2	TGTGCCAGCAGTCGAGGGACAGGTCGACGTGAAAAACTGTTTTTT	CASSRGTGRREKLFF
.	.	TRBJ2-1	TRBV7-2	TGTGCCAGCAGCTCCTTTACAATGAATGAGCAGTTCTTC	CASSSFTMNEQFF
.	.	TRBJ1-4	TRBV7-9	TGTGCCAGCAGCCTCCAGAGTGAAAAACTGTTTTTT	CASSLQSEKLFF
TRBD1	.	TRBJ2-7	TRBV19	TGTGCCAGTAGACCCGGACAGGGAGGAGAGCAGTACTTC	CASRPGQGGEQYF
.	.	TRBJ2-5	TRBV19	TGTGCCAGTAGTATTGGGGGCTGGTCCGAGACCCAGTACTTC	CASSIGGWSETQYF
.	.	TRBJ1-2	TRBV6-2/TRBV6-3	TGTGCCAGCAGTTACTCCGGGGTCTATGGCTACACCTTC	CASSYSGVYGYTF
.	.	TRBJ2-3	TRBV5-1	TGCGCCAGCAGCTTGGTGGGGTCAGATACGCAGTATTTT	CASSLVGSDTQYF
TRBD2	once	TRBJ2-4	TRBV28	TGTGCCAGCAGTTTAGTCGTTTCGGGGGGAAAAAACATTCAGTACTTC	CASSLVVSGGKNIQYF
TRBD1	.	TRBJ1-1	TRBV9	TGTGCCAGCAGCGCGGGACAGCTGAACACTGAAGCTTTCTTT	CASSAGQLNTEAFF
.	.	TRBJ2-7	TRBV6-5	TGTGCCAGCAGTTCGGGCAGGGAGATCTACGAGCAGTACTTC	CASSSGREIYEQYF
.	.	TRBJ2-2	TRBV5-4	TGTGCCAGCAGCTCAGGGCGTCGGGGCACCGGGGAGCTGTTTTTT	CASSSGRRGTGELFF
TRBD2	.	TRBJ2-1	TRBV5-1	TGCGCCAGCAGGGTAGCGGGAGCCTCCTACAATGAGCAGTTCTTC	CASRVAGASYNEQFF
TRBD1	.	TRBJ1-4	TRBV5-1	TGCGCCAGCAGCCCTGACAGGGTACTGGAAAAACTGTTTTTT	CASSPDRVLEKLFF
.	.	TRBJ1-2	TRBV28	TGTGCCAGCAGCACCACTTGGGGAGTTGAAGGCTACACCTTC	CASSTTWGVEGYTF
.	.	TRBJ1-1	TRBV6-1	TGTGCCAGCAGTGAAGCCTATAGGTGGCAGGGTAAAGCTTTCTTT	CASSEAYRWQGKAFF
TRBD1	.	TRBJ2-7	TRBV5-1	TGCGCCAGCAGCTATGGGACAGAACCTGCCTACGAGCAGTACTTC	CASSYGTEPAYEQYF
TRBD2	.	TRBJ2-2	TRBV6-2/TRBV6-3	TGTGCCAGCAGTTACTCGCCCGGGACTAGGGACACCGGGGAGCTGTTTTTT	CASSYSPGTRDTGELFF
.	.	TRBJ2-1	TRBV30	TGTGCCTGGAGTCGCAGGGGTAGCGTTAACAATGAGCAGTTCTTC	CAWSRRGSVNNEQFF
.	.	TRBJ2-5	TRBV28	TGTGCCAGCAGTGGCAGCCTAGAGACCCAGTACTTC	CASSGSLETQYF
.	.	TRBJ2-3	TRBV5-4	TGTGCCAGCAGCTTTGGGGGCGCGAGCACAGATACGCAGTATTTT	CASSFGGASTDTQYF
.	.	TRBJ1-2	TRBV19	TGTGCCAGTAGTATTCCGAGCTATGGCTACACCTTC	CASSIPSYGYTF
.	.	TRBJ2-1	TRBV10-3	TGTGCCATCAGTTCCCAGGGGGAGGGGCCCTACAATGAGCAGTTCTTC	CAISSQGEGPYNEQFF
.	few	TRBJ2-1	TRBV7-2	TGTGCCAGCAGCTTAGGACAGAACAATGAGCAGTTCTTC	CASSLGQNNEQFF
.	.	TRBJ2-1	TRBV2	TGTGCCAGCAGGGAACAGGACTACAATGAGCAGTTCTTC	CASREQDYNEQFF
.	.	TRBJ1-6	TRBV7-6	TGTGCCAGCAGCTTAGAGGGGAATTCACCCCTCCACTTT	CASSLEGNSPLHF
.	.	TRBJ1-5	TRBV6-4	TGTGCCAGCAGTGACCTCAGGACAGAACCGATGCTCGGGGAGCCCCAGCATTTT	CASSDLRTEPMLGEPQHF
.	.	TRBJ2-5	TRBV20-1	TGCAGTGCTGCTCCTGAAGAGACCCAGTACTTC	CSAAPEETQYF
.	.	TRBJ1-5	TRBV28	TGTGCCAGTTGGGGGCTAAATCAGCCCCAGCATTTT	CASWGLNQPQHF
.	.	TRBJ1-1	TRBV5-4	TGTGCCAGCAGCAACCGGGACACACTGAACACTGAAGCTTTCTTT	CASSNRDTLNTEAFF
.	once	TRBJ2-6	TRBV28	TGTGCCAGCAGTTTGTTCGGACACGAGGCCAACGTCCTGACTTTC	CASSLFGHEANVLTF
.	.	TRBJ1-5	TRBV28	TGTGCCAGCAGCTCGCCCAATCAGCCCCAGCATTTT	CASSSPNQPQHF
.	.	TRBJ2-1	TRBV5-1	TGCGCCAGAGCACACCCCCACCTTTACAATGAGCAGTTCTTC	CARAHPHLYNEQFF
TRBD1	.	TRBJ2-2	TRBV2	TGTGCCAGCAGGGGCGACCGGGACAGGGCATTGAACGGGGAGCTGTTTTTT	CASRGDRDRALNGELFF
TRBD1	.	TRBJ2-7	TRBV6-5	TGTGCCAGCAGACTAATGGACAGGGACGAGCAGTACTTC	CASRLMDRDEQYF
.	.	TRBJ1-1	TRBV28	TGTGCCAGCAGTAGCCTTGCCGGGACCGCTCCGAACACTGAAGCTTTCTTT	CASSSLAGTAPNTEAFF
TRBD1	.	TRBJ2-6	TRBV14	TGTGCCAGCAGCCTTTCTAACAGGGGGTTTACTGGGGCCAACGTCCTGACTTTC	CASSLSNRGFTGANVLTF
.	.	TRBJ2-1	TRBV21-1	TGTGCCAGCAGCAAAGGAGGACTGCAGAGGAATGAGCAGTTCTTC	CASSKGGLQRNEQFF
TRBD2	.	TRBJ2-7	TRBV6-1	TGTGCCAGCAGTGAAGGCCCTCCAGCGGGAGGTTCCCCCTACGAGCAGTACTTC	CASSEGPPAGGSPYEQYF
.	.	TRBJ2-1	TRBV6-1	TGTGCCAGCAGTGAACAGGGTTCGAGGAATGAGCAGTTCTTC	CASSEQGSRNEQFF
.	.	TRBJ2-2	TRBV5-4	TGTGCCAGCAGCTTGGGGTGGGGGAACACCGGGGAGCTGTTTTTT	CASSLGWGNTGELFF
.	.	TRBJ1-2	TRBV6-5	TGTGCCAGCAGTTACGAGGAAGGGCATCAGGATGGCTACACCTTC	CASSYEEGHQDGYTF